This TCR beta chain was sequenced in a study of cytomegalovirus exposure and HLA in healthy donors. Study-level information: An early data release held 79 million or so unique TCRs from HLA-typed donors. Out of about 360 genotyped donors, 81% belonged to the Caucasian-associated ancestry cluster. Findings of the study overall: Analysis was carried out at a later point, and it linked a missense DCLRE1C variant to TCR beta V- and J-gene trimming. Earlier findings revealed that most TCR beta V segments proved productive either about 87% or about 30% of the time.

Concerning this clone: The antigen is undetermined.

The PCR contained 60 Vbeta and 13 Jbeta primers. Sequencing used immunoSEQ multiplex PCR; TCRdb keeps in-frame clones, though not all of them. The profile shows over 80,000 clones, around 73% of them singletons. This CDR3 has 16 residues. The V segment lost 5 bases and the J segment 0 bases; nucleotides outside the gene matches: 5. Germline CDR1 is SGHDT and CDR2 is YYEEEE. The source is a woman between 40 and 55 years old in good health and CMV-seronegative. The chain combines TRBV5-6 with TRBJ2-1, with TRBD1 matching 10 bases. Sequencing was performed on PBMCs. The CDR3 region has the DNA TGTGCCAGCAGGGGGGACAGGGGTAGCTCCTACAATGAGCAGTTCTTC. Residues: CASRGDRGSSYNEQFF.